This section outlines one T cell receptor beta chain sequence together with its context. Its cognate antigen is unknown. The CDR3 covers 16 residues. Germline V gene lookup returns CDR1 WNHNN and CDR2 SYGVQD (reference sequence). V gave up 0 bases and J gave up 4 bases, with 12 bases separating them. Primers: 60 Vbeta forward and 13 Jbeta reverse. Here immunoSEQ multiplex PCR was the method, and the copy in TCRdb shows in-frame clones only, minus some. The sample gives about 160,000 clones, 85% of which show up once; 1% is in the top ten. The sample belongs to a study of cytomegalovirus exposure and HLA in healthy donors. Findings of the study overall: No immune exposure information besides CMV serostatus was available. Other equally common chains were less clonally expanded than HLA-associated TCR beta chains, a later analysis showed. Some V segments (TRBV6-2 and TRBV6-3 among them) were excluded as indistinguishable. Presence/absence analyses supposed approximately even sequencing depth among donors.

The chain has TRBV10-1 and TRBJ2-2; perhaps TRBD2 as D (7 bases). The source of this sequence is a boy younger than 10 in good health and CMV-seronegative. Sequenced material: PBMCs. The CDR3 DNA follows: TGCGCCAGCAGTGAGTCCGTGGGGGGGCCCACCGGGGAGCTGTTTTTT. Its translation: CASSESVGGPTGELFF.